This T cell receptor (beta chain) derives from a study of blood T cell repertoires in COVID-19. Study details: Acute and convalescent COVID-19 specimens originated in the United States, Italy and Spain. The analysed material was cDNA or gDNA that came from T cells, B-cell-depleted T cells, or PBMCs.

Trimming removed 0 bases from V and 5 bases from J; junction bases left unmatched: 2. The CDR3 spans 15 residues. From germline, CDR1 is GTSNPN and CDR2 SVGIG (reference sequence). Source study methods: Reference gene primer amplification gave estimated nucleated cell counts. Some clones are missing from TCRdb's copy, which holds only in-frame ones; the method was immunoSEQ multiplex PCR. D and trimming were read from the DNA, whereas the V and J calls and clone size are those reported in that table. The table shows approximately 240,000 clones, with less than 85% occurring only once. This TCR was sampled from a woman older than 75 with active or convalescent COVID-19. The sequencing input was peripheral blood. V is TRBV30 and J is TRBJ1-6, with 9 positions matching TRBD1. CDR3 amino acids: CAWSVGQGNNSPLHF. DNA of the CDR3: TGTGCCTGGAGTGTAGGACAGGGGAATAATTCACCCCTCCACTTT.